This TCR beta chain was captured in a study of blood T cell repertoires in COVID-19. This clone was found a few times. V trimming: 6 bases; J trimming: 4 bases; junction bases outside the gene matches: 6. CDR1 and CDR2 (germline): KGHSH, LQKENI. The CDR3 contains 14 residues. Some clones are missing from TCRdb's copy, which holds only in-frame ones; the method was immunoSEQ multiplex PCR. The sample lists 100,000 or so clones; roughly 80% were seen once. The sample taken for sequencing was peripheral blood. The receptor comes from an elderly man with acute or convalescent COVID-19. J is TRBJ1-5 and V is TRBV18, with TRBD1 identical over 7 bases. The CDR3 loop reads CASSPGTANQPQHF. The CDR3 DNA reads as TGTGCCAGCTCTCCCGGGACAGCAAATCAGCCCCAGCATTTT.